The 5 T cell receptor beta chains in this list originate from one sample, sequenced in a study of blood T cell repertoires in COVID-19. Libraries were prepared by immunoSEQ multiplex PCR; TCRdb keeps only in-frame clonotypes and omits some of them. The sample shows roughly 150,000 clones, roughly nine tenths of them seen only once. Sequences were obtained from peripheral blood. Receptor source: a man aged 60 to 69 with acute or convalescent COVID-19.

The chain recombines TRBV12-3 or TRBV12-4 with TRBJ2-7; 8 positions agree with TRBD1. The V and J ends lost 8 bases and 3 bases, in that order; junction bases with no gene match: 3. The CDR3 consists of 12 residues. In DNA, the CDR3 is TGTGCCAGCGCCGGGACAGGCTACGAGCAGTACTTC. It yields the protein CASAGTGYEQYF.

This clone was recorded once. The chain has TRBV3-1 (or the pseudogene TRBV3-2) and TRBJ1-1; no firm D call. The germline V gene encodes CDR1 LGHDT and CDR2 YNNKEL (reference sequence). With 2 bases removed from V and 6 bases from J, the gap between germline ends came to 10 bases. The CDR3 is 13 residues long. CDR3 bases: TGTGCCAGCAGCCAATTAGACGGAGCTGAAGCTTTCTTT. Protein: CASSQLDGAEAFF.

J is TRBJ2-7 and V is TRBV19; 7 bases map to TRBD2. CDR1 LNHDA and CDR2 SQIVND come from the germline V gene (reference sequence). The CDR3 is made up of 14 amino acids. V lost 7 bases, J lost 0 bases, and 6 bases stayed unmatched. The CDR3 loop reads CASKAGRSSYEQYF. The CDR3 DNA reads as TGTGCCAGTAAGGCCGGGAGGAGCTCCTACGAGCAGTACTTC.

This clone was recorded once. Germline and junction disagree at one end, which may indicate a read error. The gene calls are TRBV2 and TRBJ2-7, with TRBD1 identical over 7 bases. This CDR3 has 13 amino acids. CDR1 is SNHLY and CDR2 is FYNNEI in the germline V gene. CDR3 DNA: TGTGCCAGCAGGGAAGGACAGGTGGAAAAGCAGTACTTC. It yields the protein CASREGQVEKQYF.

V usage is TRBV5-1 and J usage is TRBJ2-3; 10 bases align to TRBD2. CDR3 length equals 17 residues. Germline V CDR1 and CDR2: SGHRS, YFSETQ. V shed 4 bases and J 4 bases; nucleotides not matched to a gene: 12. The CDR3 DNA reads TGCGCCAGCAGCCCTTCGGGGAGCGGGGGGGCCGCAGATACGCAGTATTTT. Translating gives CASSPSGSGGAADTQYF.